Detailed here is one T cell receptor beta chain. V lost 5 bases to trimming and J lost 5 bases, with 22 bases between them. The length of the CDR3 is 18 residues. CDR1 is SGHAT, CDR2 FQDESV, per germline (reference sequence). The data stem from a study of shared clonotypes between healthy human individuals. Study as a whole: Ranging from 18 to 49 in age, donors were a couple of women and a few men.

Using immunoSEQ multiplex PCR, the repertoire was profiled, and TCRdb retains in-frame clones only, with some absent. In the table there are around 100,000 clones, around 71% of which are singletons. This sequence joins TRBV11-1 and TRBJ2-6, with D unresolved. This TCR was recovered from a woman in her 30s in good health. The source material was memory CD8+ T cells sorted from blood. Subset in this sample: CD45RO+ cells pooled with CCR7-negative TemRA cells. CDR3 sequence reads: CASSAFGRRQSRANVLTF. CDR3 bases: TGTGCCAGCAGCGCTTTTGGTAGGCGACAAAGTCGGGCCAACGTCCTGACTTTC. Full variable domain (remainder filled in from reference TRBV11-1 and TRBJ2-6): EAEVAQSPRYKITEKSQAVAFWCDPISGHATLYWYRQILGQGPELLVQFQDESVVDDSQLPKDRFSAERLKGVDSTLKIQPAELGDSAMYLCASSAFGRRQSRANVLTFGAGSRLTVL.